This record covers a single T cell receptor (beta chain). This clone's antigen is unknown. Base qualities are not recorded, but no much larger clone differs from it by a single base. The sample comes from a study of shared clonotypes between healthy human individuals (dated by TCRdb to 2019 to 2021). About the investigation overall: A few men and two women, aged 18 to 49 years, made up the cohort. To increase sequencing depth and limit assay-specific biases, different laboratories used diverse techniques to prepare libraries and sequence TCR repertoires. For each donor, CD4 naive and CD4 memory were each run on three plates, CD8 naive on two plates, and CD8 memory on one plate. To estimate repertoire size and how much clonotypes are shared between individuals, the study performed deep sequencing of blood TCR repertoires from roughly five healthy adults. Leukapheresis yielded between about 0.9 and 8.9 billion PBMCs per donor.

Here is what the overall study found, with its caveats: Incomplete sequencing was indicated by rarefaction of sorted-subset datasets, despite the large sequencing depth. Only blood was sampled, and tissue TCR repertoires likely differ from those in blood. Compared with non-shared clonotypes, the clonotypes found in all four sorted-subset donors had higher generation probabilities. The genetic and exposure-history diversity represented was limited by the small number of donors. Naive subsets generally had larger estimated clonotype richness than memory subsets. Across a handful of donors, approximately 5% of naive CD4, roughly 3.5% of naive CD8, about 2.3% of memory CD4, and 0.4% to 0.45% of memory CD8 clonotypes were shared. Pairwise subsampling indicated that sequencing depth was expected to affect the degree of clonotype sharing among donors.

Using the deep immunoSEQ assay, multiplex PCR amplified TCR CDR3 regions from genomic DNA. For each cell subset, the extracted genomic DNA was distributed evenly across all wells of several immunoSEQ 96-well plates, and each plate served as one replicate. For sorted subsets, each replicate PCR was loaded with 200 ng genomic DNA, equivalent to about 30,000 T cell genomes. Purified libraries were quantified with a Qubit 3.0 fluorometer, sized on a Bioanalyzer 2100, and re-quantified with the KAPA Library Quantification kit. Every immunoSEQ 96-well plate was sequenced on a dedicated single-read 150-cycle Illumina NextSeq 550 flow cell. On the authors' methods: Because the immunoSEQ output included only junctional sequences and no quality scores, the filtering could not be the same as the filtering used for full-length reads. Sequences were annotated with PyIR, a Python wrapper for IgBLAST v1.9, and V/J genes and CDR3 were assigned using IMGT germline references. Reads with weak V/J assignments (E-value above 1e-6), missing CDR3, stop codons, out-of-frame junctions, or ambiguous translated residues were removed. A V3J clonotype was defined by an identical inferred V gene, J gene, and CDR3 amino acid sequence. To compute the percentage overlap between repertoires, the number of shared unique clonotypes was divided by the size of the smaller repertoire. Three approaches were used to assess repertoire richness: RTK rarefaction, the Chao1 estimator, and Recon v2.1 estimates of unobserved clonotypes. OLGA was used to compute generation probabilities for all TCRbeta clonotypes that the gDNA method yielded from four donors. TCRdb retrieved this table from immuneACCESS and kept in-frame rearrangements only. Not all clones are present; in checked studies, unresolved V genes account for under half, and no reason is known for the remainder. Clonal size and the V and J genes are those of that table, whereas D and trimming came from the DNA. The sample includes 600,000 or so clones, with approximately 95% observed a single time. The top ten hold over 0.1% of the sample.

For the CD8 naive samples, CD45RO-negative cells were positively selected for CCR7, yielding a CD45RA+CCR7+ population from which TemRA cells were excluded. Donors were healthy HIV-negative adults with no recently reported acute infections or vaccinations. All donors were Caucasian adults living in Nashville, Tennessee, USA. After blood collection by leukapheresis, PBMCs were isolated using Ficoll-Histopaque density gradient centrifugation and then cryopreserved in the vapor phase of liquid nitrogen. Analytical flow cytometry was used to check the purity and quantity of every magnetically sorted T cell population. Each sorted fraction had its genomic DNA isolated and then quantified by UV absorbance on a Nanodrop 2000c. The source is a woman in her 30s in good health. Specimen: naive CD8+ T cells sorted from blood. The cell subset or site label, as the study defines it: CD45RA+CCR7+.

At the DNA level, the sequence is TGTGCCAGCAGTGAAACTAGCGGGAGATTTCGCACCGGGGAGCTGTTTTTT. This is translated as CASSETSGRFRTGELFF. This sequence uses TRBV2 and TRBJ2-2, with 11 central nucleotides matching TRBD2. Taken from the germline V gene, the CDR1 and CDR2 loops are SNHLY and FYNNEI. Germline trimming: 2 bases from V, 4 bases from J; junction bases outside gene matches: 6. From the cysteine through the phenylalanine, the CDR3 covers 17 amino acids. The only DNA kept is the CDR3, 51 bases in frame from the first base.